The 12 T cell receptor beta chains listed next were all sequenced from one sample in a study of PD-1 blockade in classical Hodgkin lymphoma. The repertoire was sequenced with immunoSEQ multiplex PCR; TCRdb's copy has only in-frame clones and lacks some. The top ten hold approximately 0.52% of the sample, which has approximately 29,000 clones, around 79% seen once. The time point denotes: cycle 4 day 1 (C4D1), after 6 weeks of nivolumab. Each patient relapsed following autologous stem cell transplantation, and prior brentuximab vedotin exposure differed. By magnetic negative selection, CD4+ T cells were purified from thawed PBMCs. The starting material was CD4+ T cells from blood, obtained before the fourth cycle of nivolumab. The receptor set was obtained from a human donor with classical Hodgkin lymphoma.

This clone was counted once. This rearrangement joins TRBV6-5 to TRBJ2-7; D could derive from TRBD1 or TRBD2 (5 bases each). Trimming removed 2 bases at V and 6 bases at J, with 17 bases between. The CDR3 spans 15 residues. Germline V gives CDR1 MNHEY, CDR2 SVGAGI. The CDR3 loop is CASSYTGTVGLEQYF. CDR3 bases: TGTGCCAGCAGTTACACCGGGACGGTAGGTCTCGAGCAGTACTTC.

Here the CDR3 reads CASSYGIQGGYGYTF. CDR3 coding DNA: TGTGCCAGCAGTTACGGGATCCAGGGGGGCTATGGCTACACCTTC. The chain carries TRBV6-5 and TRBJ1-2, with 7 bases aligning to TRBD1. Germline V gene lookup returns CDR1 MNHEY and CDR2 SVGAGI. The CDR3 extends over 15 amino acids. Trimming took 2 bases from V and 4 from J; bases not matched to a gene: 7.

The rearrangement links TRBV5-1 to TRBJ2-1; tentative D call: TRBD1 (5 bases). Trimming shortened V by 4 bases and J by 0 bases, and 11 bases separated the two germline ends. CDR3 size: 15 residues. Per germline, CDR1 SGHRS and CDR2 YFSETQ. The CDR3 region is CASSPDSASYNEQFF. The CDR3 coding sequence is TGCGCCAGCAGCCCCGACAGTGCCTCCTACAATGAGCAGTTCTTC.

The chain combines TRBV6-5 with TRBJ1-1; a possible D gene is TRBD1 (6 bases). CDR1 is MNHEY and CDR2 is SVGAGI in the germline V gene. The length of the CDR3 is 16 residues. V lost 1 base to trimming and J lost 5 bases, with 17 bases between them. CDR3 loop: CASSYFSGGQGTEAFF. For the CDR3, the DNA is TGTGCCAGCAGTTACTTTTCGGGGGGGCAGGGGACTGAAGCTTTCTTT.

CDR3 coding DNA: TGTGCCAGCAGGGCACCTGGGACAGGGTATTACGAGCAGTACTTC. Translating it yields CASRAPGTGYYEQYF. The rearrangement uses TRBV6-1 and TRBJ2-7; 9 bases match TRBD1. V lost 6 bases to trimming and J lost 4 bases; unmatched junction nucleotides: 10. Germline V gives CDR1 MNHNS, CDR2 SASEGT. The CDR3 spans 15 residues.

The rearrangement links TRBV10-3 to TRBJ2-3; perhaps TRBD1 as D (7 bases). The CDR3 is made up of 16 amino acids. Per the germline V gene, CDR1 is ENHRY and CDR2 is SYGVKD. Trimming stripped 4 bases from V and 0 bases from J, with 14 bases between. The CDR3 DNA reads TGTGCCATCAGTGCCGGACCAGGGGGGAGCACAGATACGCAGTATTTT. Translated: CAISAGPGGSTDTQYF.

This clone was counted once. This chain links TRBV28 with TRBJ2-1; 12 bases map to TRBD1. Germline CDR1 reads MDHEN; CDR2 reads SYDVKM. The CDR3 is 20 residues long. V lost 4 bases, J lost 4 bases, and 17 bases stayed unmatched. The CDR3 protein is CASSSWGTGGTSGAYNEQFF. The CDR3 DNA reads TGTGCCAGCAGTTCCTGGGGGACAGGGGGCACGAGCGGAGCGTACAATGAGCAGTTCTTC.

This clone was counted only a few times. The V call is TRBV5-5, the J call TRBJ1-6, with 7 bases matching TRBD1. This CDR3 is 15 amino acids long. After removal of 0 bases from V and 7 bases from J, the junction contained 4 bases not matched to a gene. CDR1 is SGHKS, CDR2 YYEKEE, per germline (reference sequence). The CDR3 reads CASSLDRGRNSPLHF. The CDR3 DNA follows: TGTGCCAGCAGCTTGGACAGGGGACGGAATTCACCCCTCCACTTT.

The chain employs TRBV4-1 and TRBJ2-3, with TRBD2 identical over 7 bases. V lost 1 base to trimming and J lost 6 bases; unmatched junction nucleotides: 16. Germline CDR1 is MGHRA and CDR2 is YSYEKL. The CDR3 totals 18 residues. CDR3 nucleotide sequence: TGCGCCAGCAGCCAAGGCCAGGGCGGGGGAGTTCGCGCGGATACGCAGTATTTT. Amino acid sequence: CASSQGQGGGVRADTQYF.

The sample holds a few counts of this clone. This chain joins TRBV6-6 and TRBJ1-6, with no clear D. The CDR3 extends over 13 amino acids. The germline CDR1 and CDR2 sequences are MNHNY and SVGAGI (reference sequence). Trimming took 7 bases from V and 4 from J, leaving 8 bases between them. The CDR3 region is CASTGLYNSPLHF. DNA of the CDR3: TGTGCCAGCACCGGACTGTATAATTCACCCCTCCACTTT.

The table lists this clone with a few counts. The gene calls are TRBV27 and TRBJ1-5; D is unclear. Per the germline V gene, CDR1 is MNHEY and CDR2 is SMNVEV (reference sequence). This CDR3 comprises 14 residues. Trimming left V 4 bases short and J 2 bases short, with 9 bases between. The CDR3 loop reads CASSSQNGNQPQHF. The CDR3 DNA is TGTGCCAGCAGTTCGCAGAACGGCAATCAGCCCCAGCATTTT.

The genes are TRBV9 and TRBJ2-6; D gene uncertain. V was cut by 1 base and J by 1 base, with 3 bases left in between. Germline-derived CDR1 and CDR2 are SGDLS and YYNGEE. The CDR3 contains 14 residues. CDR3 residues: CASSVQSGANVLTF. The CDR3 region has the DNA TGTGCCAGCAGCGTACAATCTGGGGCCAACGTCCTGACTTTC. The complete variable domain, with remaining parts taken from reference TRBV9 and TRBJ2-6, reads DSGVTQTPKHLITATGQRVTLRCSPRSGDLSVYWYQQSLDQGLQFLIQYYNGEERAKGNILERFSAQQFPDLHSELNLSSLELGDSALYFCASSVQSGANVLTFGAGSRLTVL.